This T cell receptor (beta chain) was sequenced for a study of CD8 T cells in ankylosing spondylitis (dated by TCRdb to 2015 to 2018). As for the study more broadly: To find TCR variants linked to disease, the study profiled T cell receptor beta repertoires in ankylosing spondylitis patients and healthy donors. The full study cohort was made up of over 20 ankylosing spondylitis patients and approximately 100 healthy donors. Peripheral blood was sampled, and synovial fluid was also collected from ankylosing spondylitis patients.

Study-wide conclusions, independent of this receptor: In peripheral blood, the disease-linked clones were found at relatively low frequencies and had a CD8+ phenotype. A TCR beta motif made up of several highly homologous amino acid variants appeared to be characteristic of blood from ankylosing spondylitis patients. Some motif variants had previously been reported in the synovial fluid and blood of reactive arthritis patients, which suggests shared mechanisms of disease initiation. According to the report, matched synovial fluid samples from ankylosing spondylitis patients were significantly enriched for the disease-linked clones.

Worth noting for this clonotype: No antigen is known for it. No base qualities exist here, and no much larger clone lies one base off it.

The instrument given in TCRdb is Illumina HiSeq 2500. Quantitative 5'-RACE with molecular barcodes was used to prepare TCR beta libraries. The original methods were these. A new computational method, built on a probabilistic model of VDJ rearrangement, was used to identify disease-linked TCR variants. The raw public reads went through TCRdb reprocessing: fastp at Q25, MiXCR clone calling, in-frame beta chains kept. Merged by CDR3 protein, the rows form single entries marked with the most common genes and DNA. TCRdb, not the authors, supplied the V and J calls. In all, the sample holds about 480,000 distinct CDR3 sequences, and about 15% of those were seen once. The top ten clones comprise approximately 1% of the sample. Sequencing input: blood, either unsorted or a sorted T cell fraction (not recorded which). This receptor was identified in a male donor with ankylosing spondylitis.

The nucleotides read TGTGCCACCAGTGATGCCACAGATACGCAGTATTTT. Its protein reads: CATSDATDTQYF. Rearrangement joined TRBV24-1 to TRBJ2-3, with an unclear D gene assignment. Based on the germline V gene, the CDR1 and CDR2 sequences are KGHDR and SFDVKD. Its CDR3 holds 12 amino acids, cysteine through phenylalanine. The DNA shown is the 36-base CDR3, in frame from base 1. V sheds 3 bases and J sheds 2 bases, leaving 2 bases between their ends.